Presented here are 9 T cell receptor beta chains from one specimen sequenced in a study of identical twins. Each CDR3 protein gets one entry after TCRdb re-called the 5' RACE reads with MiXCR. Here the sample spans roughly 350,000 distinct CDR3 sequences, roughly 10% being singletons. The sequenced material came from naive T cells sorted from blood. The source of these receptors is a woman aged 50 to 60 in good health.

This clonotype occurred a few times. One end of the junction varies from germline; a read error may be responsible. The rearrangement uses TRBV6-5 and TRBJ2-1; 12 positions match TRBD2. The CDR3 length is 13 residues. Germline V lookup: CDR1 MNHEY, CDR2 SVGAGI. This CDR3 reads CASNQPTSGSMIF. The CDR3 nucleotides are TGTGCCAGCAACCAACCGACTAGCGGGAGTATGATCTTC.

V and J are TRBV20-1 and TRBJ1-6; D not resolved. Trimming removed 5 bases at V and 9 bases at J, with 17 bases between. This CDR3 region has 14 residues. CDR1 and CDR2 (germline): DFQATT, SNEGSKA (reference sequence). CDR3 DNA sequence: TGCAGTGCTGAAGTTTCGGGGTTTGTTTCACCCCTCCACTTT. Its protein is CSAEVSGFVSPLHF.

The genes are TRBV11-2 and TRBJ2-1; D is perhaps TRBD1 (5 bases). CDR3 size: 16 residues. Trimming removed 1 base at V and 4 bases at J, with 14 bases between. Germline V gives CDR1 SGHAT, CDR2 FQNNGV. In nucleotides, the CDR3 is TGTGCCAGCAGCTTAGTGGGGCTAGGAGAGTACAATGAGCAGTTCTTC. Its protein is CASSLVGLGEYNEQFF.

CDR3 nucleotide sequence: TGTGCCGGCTCATCCGGATGGGGCAATGAGCAGTTCTTC. Its protein is CAGSSGWGNEQFF. V usage is TRBV19 and J usage is TRBJ2-1; D is ambiguous. The germline V and J ends were trimmed by 11 bases and 6 bases, with 17 bases remaining between them. CDR1 LNHDA and CDR2 SQIVND come from the germline V gene (reference sequence). This CDR3 is built from 13 residues.

This clonotype has at least ten counts. The rearrangement joins TRBV12-3 or TRBV12-4 to TRBJ2-5; D unclear. Trimming removed 5 bases from V and 2 bases from J, with 9 bases in between. This CDR3 spans 13 amino acids. CDR3 sequence reads: CASSLRRQETQYF. The DNA of the CDR3 is TGTGCCAGCAGTCTCCGGAGACAAGAGACCCAGTACTTC.

This clonotype was observed a handful of times. This sequence joins TRBV3-1 and TRBJ2-3; D might be TRBD2 (5 bases). From germline, CDR1 is LGHDT and CDR2 YNNKEL (reference sequence). V was cut by 0 bases and J by 0 bases, with 16 bases left in between. This CDR3 spans 18 amino acids. CDR3 region: CASSQETSYGVSTDTQYF. For the CDR3, the DNA is TGTGCCAGCAGCCAAGAGACCTCTTACGGGGTCAGCACAGATACGCAGTATTTT.

CDR3 amino acids: CSAPAFWGANTGELFF. CDR3 sequence (DNA): TGCAGTGCCCCCGCCTTTTGGGGGGCCAACACCGGGGAGCTGTTTTTT. J is TRBJ2-2 and V is TRBV20-1; tentatively, D is TRBD1 or TRBD2 (6 bases each). The CDR3 is made up of 16 amino acids. Trimming cost V 6 bases and J 2 bases, with 19 bases left between them. Per the germline V gene, CDR1 is DFQATT and CDR2 is SNEGSKA (reference sequence).

V is TRBV20-1 and J is TRBJ2-1; 11 bases line up with TRBD2. This CDR3 is 16 amino acids long. Per germline, CDR1 DFQATT and CDR2 SNEGSKA (reference sequence). V dropped 0 bases and J dropped 4; count of bases not matched to a gene: 5. The CDR3 region is CSARDLVAGGYNEQFF. DNA of the CDR3: TGCAGTGCTAGAGATCTCGTAGCGGGAGGGTACAATGAGCAGTTCTTC.

The genes are TRBV18 and TRBJ2-3; possible D gene TRBD2, 6 bases. Germline V gives CDR1 KGHSH, CDR2 LQKENI. The CDR3 has 15 amino acids. V dropped 1 base and J dropped 4 bases, with 12 bases sitting between them. The CDR3 protein is CASSPQGTSPDTQYF. As DNA, the CDR3 is TGTGCCAGCTCACCACAGGGCACTAGCCCAGATACGCAGTATTTT.